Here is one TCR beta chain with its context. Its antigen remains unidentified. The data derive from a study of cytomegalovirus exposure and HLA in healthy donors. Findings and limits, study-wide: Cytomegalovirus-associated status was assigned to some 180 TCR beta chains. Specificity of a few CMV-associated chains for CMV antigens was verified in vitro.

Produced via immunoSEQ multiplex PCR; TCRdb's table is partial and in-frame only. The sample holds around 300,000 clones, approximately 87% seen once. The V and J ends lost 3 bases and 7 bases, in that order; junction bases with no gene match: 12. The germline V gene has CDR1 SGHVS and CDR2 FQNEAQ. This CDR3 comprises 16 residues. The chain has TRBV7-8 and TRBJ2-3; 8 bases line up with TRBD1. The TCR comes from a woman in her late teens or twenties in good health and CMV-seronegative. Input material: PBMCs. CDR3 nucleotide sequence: TGTGCCAGCAGCTTGTCTTCACAGGGGGTGAGGAATACGCAGTATTTT. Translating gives CASSLSSQGVRNTQYF.